A single sample gave rise to the 29 T cell receptor beta chains below, sequenced in a study of molecular identifiers for immune sequencing clone quantification. TCRdb processed the PCR reads anew with MiXCR; each CDR3 protein has one entry. The data show some 65,000 distinct CDR3 sequences, with roughly 20% seen just once and roughly 1.6% held by the top ten. Sequencing input: naive CD8+ T cells from blood, with Jurkat cell RNA spiked in. This sample's subset: FACS-sorted CD8+CD4-CCR7+CD45RA+ naive T cells. All receptors derive from a human donor in good health. Some libraries in this study had Jurkat cell RNA spiked in.

V is TRBV4-1 and J is TRBJ1-5; 8 bases line up with TRBD1. Trimming at V came to 5 bases and at J to 7 bases, leaving 13 bases not matched to a gene. This CDR3 spans 16 amino acids. CDR1 is MGHRA, CDR2 YSYEKL, per germline. The CDR3 nucleotides are TGCGCCAGCAGCGTCCGGACAGGGCGCTTGGACCAGCCCCAGCATTTT. The encoded protein is CASSVRTGRLDQPQHF.

For this clonotype: A read error is possible here, since a much larger clone lies one base away. The genes are TRBV6-5 and TRBJ2-5; weak D call: TRBD2 (5 bases). CDR1 and CDR2 from the germline V gene are MNHEY and SVGAGI. This CDR3 contains 15 residues. Here the CDR3 reads CASSYSTGVEETQHF. For the CDR3, the DNA is TGTGCCAGCAGTTACTCGACTGGGGTGGAGGAGACCCAGCACTTC.

This clonotype was seen many times. The rearrangement links TRBV4-3 to TRBJ2-5; 8 bases match TRBD2. The CDR3 runs to 18 residues. With 0 bases clipped from V and 4 bases from J, the junction kept 13 bases outside the gene matches. CDR1 LGHNA and CDR2 YSLEER come from the germline V gene. CDR3 loop: CASSQDFPAGVRGETQYF. DNA of the CDR3: TGCGCCAGCAGCCAAGATTTCCCAGCGGGAGTGAGGGGAGAGACCCAGTACTTC.

This clonotype has at least ten counts. This chain connects TRBV4-3 to TRBJ2-2, with 12 bases aligning to TRBD2. The CDR3 is made up of 19 amino acids. With V trimmed by 4 bases and J by 0 bases, 9 bases remained unmatched. CDR1 and CDR2 (germline): LGHNA, YSLEER. The CDR3 is CASSLLAGGPFANTGELFF. CDR3 in DNA: TGCGCCAGCAGCCTCCTAGCGGGAGGGCCTTTTGCGAACACCGGGGAGCTGTTTTTT.

Remarks on this clonotype: This clone may be a read error of a much larger clone one base away. The chain recombines TRBV5-1 with TRBJ2-1; no reliable D call. Germline V lookup: CDR1 SGHRS, CDR2 YFSETQ. The V end lost 0 bases, the J end lost 5 bases, and 15 bases lay between the germline ends. The CDR3 contains 16 residues. In DNA form, the CDR3 reads TGCGCCAGCAGCTTGGCCGGACGGCCATCCAACAATGAGCAGTTCTTC. It codes for CASSLAGRPSNNEQFF.

This clonotype was found many times. This chain joins TRBV5-6 and TRBJ1-6; TRBD1 agrees at 8 bases. CDR3 length: 13 residues. The trim removed 5 bases at V and 10 bases at J, leaving 5 bases unmatched. CDR1 and CDR2 from the germline V gene are SGHDT and YYEEEE. CDR3 sequence reads: CASSPTGDSPLHF. CDR3 nucleotide sequence: TGTGCCAGCAGTCCGACAGGGGACTCACCCCTCCACTTT.

The chain recombines TRBV7-9 with TRBJ1-5; the D gene is possibly TRBD1 (6 bases). Looked up from germline, CDR1 is SEHNR and CDR2 is FQNEAQ (reference sequence). The CDR3 sequence is 15 residues long. V dropped 1 base and J dropped 6 bases, with 13 bases sitting between them. The CDR3 sequence: CASSLGGAGSQPQHF. The DNA for the CDR3 is TGTGCCAGCAGCTTAGGGGGGGCGGGCAGTCAGCCCCAGCATTTT.

This clonotype was seen many times. J is TRBJ2-1 and V is TRBV10-3; either TRBD1 or TRBD2 may fit D (5 bases each). The V and J ends lost 7 bases and 4 bases respectively, with 17 bases between them. This CDR3 region has 15 residues. Germline CDR1 ENHRY, CDR2 SYGVKD. In DNA form, the CDR3 reads TGTGCCATCACTCTGGGGGATCAAAGATACAATGAGCAGTTCTTC. Protein product: CAITLGDQRYNEQFF.

In its sample, this clonotype was seen many times. This sequence joins TRBV2 and TRBJ2-5, with 8 bases matching TRBD2. This CDR3 has 15 amino acids. The V segment lost 8 bases and the J segment 3 bases; nucleotides outside the gene matches: 11. Germline V CDR1 and CDR2: SNHLY, FYNNEI. The CDR3 loop reads CASGFILAAKETQYF. CDR3 bases: TGTGCCAGCGGATTCATACTAGCGGCAAAAGAGACCCAGTACTTC. The full variable domain, rest sourced from reference TRBV2 and TRBJ2-5, is EPEVTQTPSHQVTQMGQEVILRCVPISNHLYFYWYRQILGQKVEFLVSFYNNEISEKSEIFDDQFSVERPDGSNFTLKIRSTKLEDSAMYFCASGFILAAKETQYFGPGTRLLVL.

The sample holds a few counts of this clonotype. J is TRBJ1-2 and V is TRBV28, with TRBD1 matching 7 bases. The CDR3 covers 14 residues. The V segment lost 3 bases and the J segment 8 bases; nucleotides outside the gene matches: 9. Per the germline V gene, CDR1 is MDHEN and CDR2 is SYDVKM. The CDR3 spells CASSLPGGERGYTF. The CDR3 DNA is TGTGCCAGCAGTTTGCCAGGGGGGGAGAGGGGCTACACCTTC.

This clonotype was detected ten times or more. The chain has TRBV4-1 and TRBJ2-7; D call uncertain. The CDR3 contains 15 residues. V was pared by 1 base and J by 0 bases, with 10 bases between. The V gene's germline CDR1 is MGHRA and CDR2 YSYEKL. The CDR3 sequence is CASSQAESSSYEQYF. The DNA of the CDR3 is TGCGCCAGCAGCCAAGCTGAATCCAGCTCCTACGAGCAGTACTTC.

This clonotype was observed at least ten times. The V gene is TRBV10-3, the J gene TRBJ2-5; 8 nucleotides line up with TRBD1. The germline CDR1 and CDR2 sequences are ENHRY and SYGVKD. CDR3 size: 14 residues. V shed 3 bases and J 1 base; nucleotides not matched to a gene: 1. Written as DNA, the CDR3 is TGTGCCATCAGTGAAGGGACAGGCCAAGAGACCCAGTACTTC. Translated: CAISEGTGQETQYF.

V and J are TRBV5-4 and TRBJ2-5; 14 nucleotides agree with TRBD2. The germline CDR1 and CDR2 sequences are SGHNT and YYREEE (reference sequence). The CDR3 covers 17 residues. The junction had 10 bases not matched to a gene; V was cut back by 4 bases and J by 5 bases. Written as DNA, the CDR3 is TGTGCCAGCAGCGATGGGACTAGCGGGAGAGGGGTGGAGACCCAGTACTTC. Amino acid sequence: CASSDGTSGRGVETQYF.

This clonotype was seen ten or more times. The chain links TRBV19 to TRBJ2-2; 9 nucleotides agree with TRBD1. Germline values: CDR1 LNHDA, CDR2 SQIVND (reference sequence). The CDR3 totals 16 residues. V was clipped by 9 bases and J by 4 bases; unmatched bases: 12. The CDR3 bases are TGTGCCAGCCTTACCAGGGACAGGGTTGGCACCGGGGAGCTGTTTTTT. Translated: CASLTRDRVGTGELFF.

This clonotype has ten or more counts. The rearrangement joins TRBV20-1 to TRBJ1-5; D ambiguous. This CDR3 contains 13 residues. CDR1 is DFQATT and CDR2 is SNEGSKA in the germline V gene (reference sequence). V was cut by 7 bases and J by 6 bases, with 16 bases left in between. CDR3 DNA: TGCAGTGTAGAGGGAGGTTCGGGTCAGCCCCAGCATTTT. This encodes CSVEGGSGQPQHF.

As to this clonotype: A much bigger clone sits one base away, suggesting this may be a read error. Here the CDR3 reads CASSLIYAGNTVAFF. CDR3 DNA: TGTGCCAGCAGCTTAATCTATGCCGGGAACACTGTAGCTTTCTTT. The V and J genes are TRBV7-3 and TRBJ1-1, with D unclear. Germline-derived CDR1 and CDR2 are SGHTA and FQGTGA. The CDR3 loop spans 15 amino acids.

On this clonotype: The junction shows a germline mismatch at one end, possibly a read error. The V gene is TRBV6-1, the J gene TRBJ1-5; D is perhaps TRBD1 (5 bases). The CDR3 sequence is 14 residues long. Germline-derived CDR1 and CDR2 are MNHNS and SASEGT. CDR3 in amino acids: CASSGMWGNRPQHF. CDR3 nucleotide sequence: TGTGCCAGCAGTGGAATGTGGGGCAATCGGCCCCAGCATTTT.

Regarding this clonotype: This may come from a read error, since a much larger clone is one base off. The chain has TRBV5-1 and TRBJ2-7, with 7 bases identical to TRBD1. Germline loops: CDR1 SGHRS, CDR2 YFSETQ. CDR3 size: 15 residues. Losses at the gene ends were 1 base for V and 0 bases for J; bases not matched to a gene: 4. The CDR3 spells CASSLRQGHSYEQYF. The CDR3 coding sequence is TGCGCCAGCAGCTTGAGACAGGGCCACTCCTACGAGCAGTACTTC.

This rearrangement joins TRBV7-9 to TRBJ2-5, with D perhaps TRBD1 (6 bases). V was shortened by 4 bases and J by 4 bases, with 13 bases between the two germline ends. Germline CDR1 and CDR2: SEHNR and FQNEAQ (reference sequence). This CDR3 region has 14 residues. The CDR3 DNA reads TGTGCCAGCAGCTCACCGACAGGAGGAGAGACCCAGTACTTC. This codes for CASSSPTGGETQYF. Based on the CDR3 plus reference TRBV7-9 and TRBJ2-5, the full variable domain is DTGVSQNPRHKITKRGQNVTFRCDPISEHNRLYWYRQTLGQGPEFLTYFQNEAQLEKSRLLSDRFSAERPKGSFSTLEIQRTEQGDSAMYLCASSSPTGGETQYFGPGTRLLVL.

This clonotype was detected ten times or more. This rearrangement joins TRBV6-1 to TRBJ2-7; D is unclear. There are 13 residues in the CDR3. The V gene lost 2 bases and the J gene lost 5 bases, with 10 bases spanning the gap. Germline values: CDR1 MNHNS, CDR2 SASEGT. Written as DNA, the CDR3 is TGTGCCAGCAGTGAACTGGGTTTCCACGAGCAGTACTTC. It codes for CASSELGFHEQYF.

The chain has TRBV19 and TRBJ2-2; D may be TRBD2 (5 bases). CDR1 is LNHDA, CDR2 SQIVND, per germline (reference sequence). This CDR3 has 14 residues. Trimming stripped 10 bases from V and 5 bases from J, with 17 bases between. The CDR3 reads CATREGVGTGELFF. The CDR3 DNA reads TGTGCCACCCGAGAGGGAGTCGGAACCGGGGAGCTGTTTTTT.

This clonotype has just a few counts. This chain connects TRBV29-1 to TRBJ2-7; D call uncertain. In germline, CDR1 is SQVTM, CDR2 ANQGSEA. V was pared by 6 bases and J by 4 bases, with 10 bases between. This CDR3 spans 11 amino acids. CDR3 sequence (DNA): TGCAGCGTCATGTACGGGTACGAGCAGTACTTC. Protein sequence: CSVMYGYEQYF.

The table lists this clonotype with many counts. This chain connects TRBV10-3 to TRBJ2-2, with 8 bases that match TRBD2. CDR1 and CDR2 from the germline V gene are ENHRY and SYGVKD. The CDR3 contains 13 residues. V gave up 8 bases and J gave up 4 bases; unmatched junction bases: 3. In DNA form, the CDR3 reads TGTGCCATCGAAAGCGGGAGCACCGGGGAGCTGTTTTTT. Encoded protein: CAIESGSTGELFF.

The chain employs TRBV20-1 and TRBJ2-1; D is ambiguous. The CDR3 consists of 14 residues. Trimming took 0 bases from V and 1 from J, leaving 7 bases between them. Germline CDR1 and CDR2: DFQATT and SNEGSKA (reference sequence). Here the CDR3 DNA reads TGCAGTGCTAGAGATCCACTATCCTACAATGAGCAGTTCTTC. Its translation: CSARDPLSYNEQFF.

In this sample, this clonotype turned up many times. The chain is built from TRBV27 and TRBJ2-7; 10 bases are a match to TRBD1. Germline assignment: CDR1 MNHEY and CDR2 SMNVEV (reference sequence). The ends lost 6 bases at V and 5 bases at J; junction bases unmatched: 7. The CDR3 sequence is 14 residues long. The CDR3 loop reads CASRWTGGSDEQYF. DNA of the CDR3: TGTGCCAGCAGGTGGACAGGGGGGTCGGACGAGCAGTACTTC.

Concerning this clonotype: Possible read error: a much larger clone is one base away. The rearrangement uses TRBV6-5 and TRBJ2-1, with a possible D match to TRBD2 (6 bases). Per the germline V gene, CDR1 is MNHEY and CDR2 is SVGAGI. The germline V and J ends were trimmed by 0 bases and 3 bases, with 12 bases remaining between them. This CDR3 has 16 residues. CDR3: CASSYSGGGGYNEQFF. The CDR3 DNA reads as TGTGCCAGCAGTTACTCTGGGGGAGGCGGCTACAATGAGCAGTTCTTC.

Worth noting for this clonotype: A clone one base away is much larger, so this may be a read error. This sequence joins TRBV20-1 and TRBJ2-7; TRBD2 aligns across 9 bases. Losses at the gene ends were 0 bases for V and 3 bases for J; bases not matched to a gene: 6. Germline V gene data show CDR1 as DFQATT and CDR2 as SNEGSKA (reference sequence). There are 15 residues in the CDR3. The CDR3, as DNA: TGCAGTGCTAGAGACTTAGCGGGAGCGCTCTACGAGCAGTACTTC. It translates to CSARDLAGALYEQYF.

This clonotype has a count of ten or more. The chain has TRBV28 and TRBJ1-5, with TRBD1 identical over 10 bases. Germline-derived CDR1 and CDR2 are MDHEN and SYDVKM. The J segment lost 3 bases and the V segment lost 3 bases, leaving 8 bases of the junction unmatched. The CDR3 totals 17 residues. The CDR3 is CASSFHVGQGYNQPQHF. The CDR3 region has the DNA TGTGCCAGCAGTTTCCATGTGGGACAGGGGTACAATCAGCCCCAGCATTTT.

This clonotype was seen more than once but under ten times. CDR3 in amino acids: CASSRLAVNYEQYF. For the CDR3, the DNA is TGTGCCAGCAGCAGACTAGCGGTAAACTACGAGCAGTACTTC. The chain employs TRBV12-3 or TRBV12-4 and TRBJ2-7, with TRBD2 matching over 9 bases. The length of the CDR3 is 14 residues. J lost 3 bases, V lost 6 bases, and 6 bases had no gene match.